These 8 T cell receptor beta chains originate from one sample sequenced in a study of cytomegalovirus exposure and HLA in healthy donors. Some clones are missing from TCRdb's copy, which holds only in-frame ones; the method was immunoSEQ multiplex PCR. This table holds around 150,000 clones, just under 85% found once. Material for sequencing was PBMCs. These receptors all stem from a man aged 30 to 39 in good health and CMV-seropositive.

The chain carries TRBV5-1 and TRBJ1-2; TRBD1 matches at 10 bases. Germline loops: CDR1 SGHRS, CDR2 YFSETQ. The CDR3 has 13 residues. Trimming at V came to 4 bases and at J to 9 bases, leaving 6 bases not matched to a gene. The CDR3: CASSGGQGYSYTF. The CDR3 coding sequence is TGCGCCAGCAGCGGGGGACAGGGGTATAGCTACACCTTC.

The CDR3 loop is CASSPLNGQSYEQYF. The CDR3 nucleotides read TGTGCCAGCAGCCCCCTTAATGGGCAGTCCTACGAGCAGTACTTC. This chain connects TRBV14 to TRBJ2-7; D call uncertain. Trimming took 4 bases from V and 1 from J, leaving 14 bases between them. From germline, CDR1 is SGHDN and CDR2 FVKESK. This CDR3 is built from 15 residues.

The chain employs TRBV19 and TRBJ2-7; D might be TRBD2 (5 bases). The germline gives CDR1 LNHDA, CDR2 SQIVND (reference sequence). CDR3 length: 17 residues. Trimming removed 1 base at V and 1 base at J, with 17 bases between. CDR3: CASSIAGEDVGSYEQYF. The CDR3 DNA reads TGTGCCAGTAGTATAGCCGGGGAAGATGTAGGTTCCTACGAGCAGTACTTC.

J is TRBJ2-7 and V is TRBV19, with D possibly matching TRBD1 (5 bases). The CDR3 spans 18 residues. Germline CDR1 is LNHDA and CDR2 is SQIVND (reference sequence). V gave up 3 bases and J gave up 0 bases, with 21 bases separating them. CDR3 amino acids: CASSIRLTGATNSYEQYF. Here the CDR3 DNA reads TGTGCCAGTAGTATTAGGCTAACAGGAGCCACCAACTCCTACGAGCAGTACTTC.

The gene calls are TRBV25-1 and TRBJ2-1, with 14 nucleotides matching TRBD2. Unmatched junction bases numbered 10, after V lost 8 bases and J lost 7 bases. CDR1 and CDR2 from the germline V gene are MGHDK and SYGVNS. The CDR3 runs to 16 residues. The CDR3 loop reads CASGRPGLAGDNEQFF. The CDR3 nucleotides read TGTGCCAGCGGACGACCGGGACTAGCGGGGGATAATGAGCAGTTCTTC. The full variable domain, rest sourced from reference TRBV25-1 and TRBJ2-1, is EADIYQTPRYLVIGTGKKITLECSQTMGHDKMYWYQQDPGMELHLIHYSYGVNSTEKGDLSSESTVSRIRTEHFPLTLESARPSHTSQYLCASGRPGLAGDNEQFFGPGTRLTVL.

This clone was seen only once. The chain is built from TRBV15 and TRBJ2-3; 9 nucleotides line up with TRBD2. This CDR3 spans 16 amino acids. CDR1 and CDR2 (germline): LNHNV, YYDKDF (reference sequence). The trim removed 5 bases at V and 4 bases at J, leaving 10 bases unmatched. The CDR3, as DNA: TGTGCCACCAGCGCTGGACTAGCGCTCTGGGCAGATACGCAGTATTTT. Protein: CATSAGLALWADTQYF. Based on the CDR3 plus reference TRBV15 and TRBJ2-3, the full variable domain is DAMVIQNPRYQVTQFGKPVTLSCSQTLNHNVMYWYQQKSSQAPKLLFHYYDKDFNNEADTPDNFQSRRPNTSFCFLDIRSPGLGDTAMYLCATSAGLALWADTQYFGPGTRLTVL.

This clone was observed once. The rearrangement links TRBV2 to TRBJ2-5; D is ambiguous. CDR3 length equals 11 residues. Trimming removed 4 bases at V and 4 bases at J, with 4 bases between. The germline CDR1 and CDR2 sequences are SNHLY and FYNNEI. The CDR3 DNA sequence: TGTGCCAGCAGTGCCCTAGAGACCCAGTACTTC. Translated, it gives CASSALETQYF.

The chain carries TRBV9 and TRBJ2-7, with D possibly TRBD2 on 5 matching bases. V was trimmed by 0 bases and J by 5 bases, leaving 24 bases between them. Germline V gene sequence: CDR1 SGDLS, CDR2 YYNGEE. This CDR3 comprises 18 residues. CDR3 DNA sequence: TGTGCCAGCAGCGTAGCTCCCGAGGGTTCCCGGAGTCGCAACGAGCAGTACTTC. This sequence encodes CASSVAPEGSRSRNEQYF.